This passage covers 3 T cell receptor beta chains from one sample sequenced in a study of cytomegalovirus exposure and HLA in healthy donors. PCR amplification relied on 60 Vbeta primers (plus 13 Jbeta primers). Only in-frame clones appear in the TCRdb table, and some are missing; sequencing was by immunoSEQ multiplex PCR. The sample consists of about 230,000 clones, around 80% of them appearing once. Sequencing was done on a sample of PBMCs. The receptors shown here come from a boy aged 5-17 years in good health and CMV-seronegative.

The rearrangement links TRBV11-3 to TRBJ2-5, with D possibly TRBD2 on 6 matching bases. Germline V gene sequence: CDR1 SGHNT, CDR2 YENEEA. The CDR3 runs 18 residues. V lost 6 bases and J lost 1, with 24 bases in between. This CDR3 reads CASSDRLVAGGFQETQYF. The CDR3 DNA reads as TGTGCCAGCAGTGATAGACTAGTCGCCGGGGGTTTCCAAGAGACCCAGTACTTC.

The chain links TRBV19 to TRBJ1-6, with a possible D match to TRBD1 (6 bases). The CDR3 spans 14 residues. V was pared by 9 bases and J by 9 bases, with 18 bases between. The germline CDR1 and CDR2 sequences are LNHDA and SQIVND (reference sequence). CDR3 in DNA: TGTGCCAGCTACTCCGGGACACTTGGTTCACCCCTCCACTTT. Its translation is CASYSGTLGSPLHF.

This chain uses TRBV29-1 with TRBJ2-5, with D possibly TRBD2 on 6 matching bases. CDR1 is SQVTM, CDR2 ANQGSEA, per germline. The CDR3 totals 14 residues. V was clipped by 0 bases and J by 11 bases, with 19 bases between them. The CDR3 nucleotides read TGCAGCGTTGAAGATCGTGGGGAAACGGGGGAGCAGTACTTC. Residues: CSVEDRGETGEQYF.